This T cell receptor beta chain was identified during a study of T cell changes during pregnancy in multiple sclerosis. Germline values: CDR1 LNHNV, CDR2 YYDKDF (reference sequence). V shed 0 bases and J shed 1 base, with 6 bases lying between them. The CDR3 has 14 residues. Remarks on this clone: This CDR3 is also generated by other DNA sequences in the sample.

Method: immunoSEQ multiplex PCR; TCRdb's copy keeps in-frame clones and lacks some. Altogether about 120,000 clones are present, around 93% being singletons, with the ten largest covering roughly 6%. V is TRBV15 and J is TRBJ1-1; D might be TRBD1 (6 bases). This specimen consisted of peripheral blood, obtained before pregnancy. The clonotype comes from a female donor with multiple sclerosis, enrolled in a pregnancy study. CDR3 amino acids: CATSREQGNTEAFF. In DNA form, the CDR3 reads TGTGCCACCAGCAGAGAACAGGGGAACACTGAAGCTTTCTTT. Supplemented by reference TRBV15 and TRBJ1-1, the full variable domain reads DAMVIQNPRYQVTQFGKPVTLSCSQTLNHNVMYWYQQKSSQAPKLLFHYYDKDFNNEADTPDNFQSRRPNTSFCFLDIRSPGLGDTAMYLCATSREQGNTEAFFGQGTRLTVV.